The 29 T cell receptor beta chains given below trace back to one sample, sequenced in a study of shared clonotypes between healthy human individuals. The table came from immunoSEQ multiplex PCR; TCRdb's copy has only in-frame clones and leaves some out. Of approximately 980,000 clones detected, around three quarters appear once; the ten largest clones hold roughly 1.5%. The sequencing sample was made of memory CD4+ T cells sorted from blood. The subset is: CD45RA-negative fraction. The receptors were gathered from a young man in good health.

This clone was recorded only once. This sequence joins TRBV7-9 and TRBJ2-4; 7 bases map to TRBD1. The trim removed 2 bases at V and 3 bases at J, leaving 4 bases unmatched. This CDR3 is 15 amino acids long. Per germline, CDR1 SEHNR and CDR2 FQNEAQ (reference sequence). CDR3: CASSLRTGIKNIQYF. In nucleotides, the CDR3 is TGTGCCAGCAGCTTACGGACAGGTATCAAAAACATTCAGTACTTC.

The chain is built from TRBV5-5 and TRBJ2-7; a possible D gene is TRBD2 (7 bases). The CDR3 runs 17 residues. Trimming removed 4 bases at V and 2 bases at J, with 22 bases between. Germline CDR1 reads SGHKS; CDR2 reads YYEKEE (reference sequence). The CDR3 nucleotides are TGTGCCAGCAGCCTATCCCCAGGGGCTAGCGGAACCTACGAGCAGTACTTC. Its translation: CASSLSPGASGTYEQYF.

This clone was counted between two and nine times. This chain joins TRBV6-1 and TRBJ2-1; D perhaps matches TRBD2 (6 bases). The length of the CDR3 is 15 residues. Germline CDR1 is MNHNS and CDR2 is SASEGT. Trimming shortened V by 2 bases and J by 0 bases, and 8 bases separated the two germline ends. In DNA form, the CDR3 reads TGTGCCAGCAGTGAAATCGGGAGCTCCTACAATGAGCAGTTCTTC. Translating it yields CASSEIGSSYNEQFF.

The chain uses TRBV2 and TRBJ1-2; no clear D gene. The CDR3 spans 14 residues. Trimming took 3 bases from V and 2 from J, leaving 10 bases between them. Germline CDR1 SNHLY, CDR2 FYNNEI. The CDR3 loop is CASSDLQQNYGYTF. In DNA form, the CDR3 reads TGTGCCAGCAGTGATCTTCAGCAAAACTATGGCTACACCTTC. Full variable domain (missing parts from reference TRBV2 and TRBJ1-2): EPEVTQTPSHQVTQMGQEVILRCVPISNHLYFYWYRQILGQKVEFLVSFYNNEISEKSEIFDDQFSVERPDGSNFTLKIRSTKLEDSAMYFCASSDLQQNYGYTFGSGTRLTVV.

J is TRBJ2-5 and V is TRBV28; TRBD1 might be the D (5 bases). The CDR3 covers 14 residues. The germline V and J ends were trimmed by 1 base and 5 bases, with 11 bases remaining between them. Germline CDR1 MDHEN, CDR2 SYDVKM. The CDR3, as DNA: TGTGCCAGCAGTTTATTGGGGCCGCGGGAGACCCAGTACTTC. Translating it yields CASSLLGPRETQYF.

This chain's CDR3 is CASSNQRNTGELFF. As DNA, the CDR3 is TGTGCCAGCAGTAACCAGAGGAACACCGGGGAGCTGTTTTTT. The V and J genes are TRBV6-1 and TRBJ2-2; D is undetermined. The V and J ends lost 5 bases and 1 base respectively, with 8 bases between them. The CDR3 length is 14 residues. Looked up from germline, CDR1 is MNHNS and CDR2 is SASEGT.

This clone was found once. The rearrangement uses TRBV13 and TRBJ2-5; TRBD1 matches at 7 bases. The CDR3 has 16 amino acids. Germline CDR1 reads PRHDT; CDR2 reads FYEKMQ (reference sequence). Trimming took 6 bases from V and 3 from J; bases not matched to a gene: 13. The CDR3 nucleotides read TGTGCCAGCAGACAAACCTTTAGACAGGGAGAAGAGACCCAGTACTTC. Translation gives CASRQTFRQGEETQYF.

This clone was seen a single time. The genes are TRBV5-1 and TRBJ1-2, with 7 bases identical to TRBD1. The CDR3 spans 13 residues. Germline V CDR1 and CDR2: SGHRS, YFSETQ. V was pared by 4 bases and J by 5 bases, with 5 bases of the junction left unmatched. The CDR3, as DNA: TGCGCCAGCAGCCACGACAGGGTGTATGGCTACACCTTC. Translated: CASSHDRVYGYTF.

The rearrangement links TRBV7-2 to TRBJ1-2; 10 bases line up with TRBD1. Germline V gene sequence: CDR1 SGHTA, CDR2 FQGNSA. This CDR3 contains 14 residues. The trim removed 5 bases at V and 6 bases at J, leaving 6 bases unmatched. CDR3 in amino acids: CASSPGQGLDGYTF. The CDR3 DNA sequence: TGTGCCAGCAGCCCGGGACAGGGGTTAGATGGCTACACCTTC.

This clone was counted a single time. One base away lies a much larger clone, so this may be a sequencing read error. Other DNA variants within this sample encode the same CDR3. The chain is built from TRBV27 and TRBJ2-3; 8 bases align to TRBD2. V lost 2 bases, J lost 1 base, and 2 bases stayed unmatched. CDR1 and CDR2 (germline): MNHEY, SMNVEV (reference sequence). The CDR3 totals 15 residues. CDR3: CASSLGAGGTDTQYF. Written as DNA, the CDR3 is TGTGCCAGCAGTTTAGGAGCGGGAGGCACAGATACGCAGTATTTT.

The chain is built from TRBV5-1 and TRBJ1-3; 8 bases are shared with TRBD1. Germline values: CDR1 SGHRS, CDR2 YFSETQ. The CDR3 extends over 16 amino acids. Trimming at V came to 2 bases and at J to 4 bases, leaving 8 bases not matched to a gene. Here the CDR3 DNA reads TGCGCCAGCAGCTTACAAGGACAGGGTAGCGGAAACACCATATATTTT. This gives the protein CASSLQGQGSGNTIYF.

As for this clone: This clone may be a read error of a much larger clone one base away. Within the sample, other DNA sequences also encode this same CDR3. The V gene is TRBV7-6, the J gene TRBJ1-1; D is unresolved. This CDR3 has 13 residues. Trimming shortened V by 3 bases and J by 1 base, and 6 bases separated the two germline ends. The germline V gene has CDR1 SGHVS and CDR2 FNYEAQ. The CDR3 here is CASSLSGNTEAFF. The CDR3 nucleotides are TGTGCCAGCAGCTTGTCAGGGAACACTGAAGCTTTCTTT.

This clone was seen more than once but under ten times. The V call is TRBV30, the J call TRBJ1-1; D gene uncertain. The CDR3 runs to 13 residues. Per germline, CDR1 GTSNPN and CDR2 SVGIG (reference sequence). Between the trimmed V and J ends, which lost 5 bases and 0 bases, there was a span of 10 bases. CDR3 DNA: TGTGCCTGGGGTGAGGGTTTGAACACTGAAGCTTTCTTT. It encodes CAWGEGLNTEAFF.

This clone came up once. The chain uses TRBV5-1 and TRBJ1-1, with a possible D match to TRBD1 (5 bases). The CDR3 is 15 residues long. Germline V gives CDR1 SGHRS, CDR2 YFSETQ. The V end was cut by 4 bases, the J end by 3 bases, with 16 bases between. CDR3 bases: TGCGCCAGCAGCAAGACAGCGAAACAAGACACTGAAGCTTTCTTT. Translated: CASSKTAKQDTEAFF.

This clone was seen more than once but under ten times. The CDR3 DNA is TGTGCCAGCAGCTTAATCGGGGGCGGTGATCAGCCCCAGCATTTT. Amino acids: CASSLIGGGDQPQHF. The gene calls are TRBV7-9 and TRBJ1-5, with D perhaps matching TRBD1 (6 bases). Germline lookup yields CDR1 SEHNR and CDR2 FQNEAQ (reference sequence). V lost 2 bases and J 5 bases, leaving 13 bases between the germline ends. CDR3 length: 15 residues.

This clone was counted at least ten times. At the DNA level, this CDR3 is encoded by other sequences in the same sample as well. This chain uses TRBV18 with TRBJ1-4, with 7 bases that match TRBD1. V lost 6 bases, J lost 0 bases, and 4 bases stayed unmatched. The CDR3 spans 15 residues. Germline loops: CDR1 KGHSH, CDR2 LQKENI. CDR3 bases: TGTGCCAGCTCCAGGGGGATTGCAACTAATGAAAAACTGTTTTTT. The encoded protein is CASSRGIATNEKLFF. The full variable domain, rest sourced from reference TRBV18 and TRBJ1-4, is NAGVMQNPRHLVRRRGQEARLRCSPMKGHSHVYWYRQLPEEGLKFMVYLQKENIIDESGMPKERFSAEFPKEGPSILRIQQVVRGDSAAYFCASSRGIATNEKLFFGSGTQLSVL.

As concerns this clone: The identical CDR3 is also encoded by other nucleotide sequences in the sample. This chain connects TRBV5-4 to TRBJ2-1, with D perhaps TRBD2 (6 bases). CDR1 SGHNT and CDR2 YYREEE come from the germline V gene (reference sequence). This CDR3 is built from 16 residues. With 0 bases removed from V and 0 bases from J, the gap between germline ends came to 10 bases. CDR3 sequence reads: CASSLGAGGSYNEQFF. CDR3 coding DNA: TGTGCCAGCAGCTTGGGGGCCGGGGGCTCCTACAATGAGCAGTTCTTC.

The genes are TRBV18 and TRBJ2-7; 7 positions agree with TRBD1. Germline-derived CDR1 and CDR2 are KGHSH and LQKENI. V lost 4 bases and J lost 5; bases outside the gene matches: 5. This CDR3 region has 13 residues. CDR3 amino acids: CASSRGQVHEQYF. The CDR3 DNA reads as TGTGCCAGCTCACGCGGACAGGTCCACGAGCAGTACTTC.

The gene calls are TRBV6-5 and TRBJ1-2; D is uncertain. In germline, CDR1 is MNHEY, CDR2 SVGAGI. Trimming left V 6 bases short and J 3 bases short, with 14 bases between. CDR3 length: 14 amino acids. CDR3 sequence: CASSPSGPHYGYTF. The CDR3 DNA reads as TGTGCCAGCAGCCCCAGTGGGCCCCACTATGGCTACACCTTC.

The V call is TRBV5-8, the J call TRBJ1-5; 7 nucleotides line up with TRBD1. Germline loops: CDR1 SGHTS, CDR2 YDEGEE. The CDR3 contains 14 residues. Unmatched junction bases numbered 8, after V lost 2 bases and J lost 9 bases. CDR3 in amino acids: CASSFGTASGPQHF. The CDR3 DNA sequence: TGTGCCAGCAGCTTTGGGACAGCCTCAGGGCCCCAGCATTTT.

The chain combines TRBV28 with TRBJ1-1, with D uncertain. Germline V gene data show CDR1 as MDHEN and CDR2 as SYDVKM. Trimming took off 10 bases at V and 2 bases at J, with 11 bases between the two ends. The CDR3 covers 12 residues. The CDR3 DNA reads as TGTGCCACCCTAACAGCTAACACTGAAGCTTTCTTT. Translated, it gives CATLTANTEAFF.

The chain recombines TRBV2 with TRBJ2-3; 8 bases fit TRBD2. From germline, CDR1 is SNHLY and CDR2 FYNNEI. This CDR3 comprises 16 residues. The V segment lost 6 bases and the J segment 4 bases; nucleotides outside the gene matches: 12. The CDR3 DNA is TGTGCCAGCAGGATTTTCGGGGGGGCAATTGCAGATACGCAGTATTTT. Amino acid sequence: CASRIFGGAIADTQYF.

This clone showed up just once. The chain couples TRBV11-2 to TRBJ2-1, with D perhaps matching TRBD2 (6 bases). Germline lookup yields CDR1 SGHAT and CDR2 FQNNGV. Trimming cost V 0 bases and J 12 bases, with 15 bases left between them. The CDR3 runs to 14 residues. The CDR3 protein is CASSLDPSTGGQFF. CDR3 DNA sequence: TGTGCCAGCAGCTTAGATCCTAGTACCGGGGGGCAGTTCTTC.

This clone was seen once. This chain joins TRBV27 and TRBJ2-2, with TRBD1 identical over 9 bases. With 6 bases clipped from V and 4 bases from J, the junction kept 3 bases outside the gene matches. The germline CDR1 and CDR2 sequences are MNHEY and SMNVEV (reference sequence). The CDR3 loop spans 14 amino acids. CDR3: CASSGQGSTGELFF. The CDR3 DNA sequence: TGTGCCAGCAGCGGACAGGGGAGCACCGGGGAGCTGTTTTTT.

The gene calls are TRBV10-3 and TRBJ1-4; weak D call: TRBD1 (6 bases). Germline V gene sequence: CDR1 ENHRY, CDR2 SYGVKD. Trimming stripped 3 bases from V and 4 bases from J, with 12 bases between. This CDR3 spans 15 amino acids. The CDR3, as DNA: TGTGCCATCAGTGATCGGGACACTGGTAATGAAAAACTGTTTTTT. Its protein is CAISDRDTGNEKLFF.

This clone was seen a single time. This chain connects TRBV30 to TRBJ1-3; D may be TRBD1 (5 bases). In germline, CDR1 is GTSNPN, CDR2 SVGIG (reference sequence). The CDR3 is 16 amino acids. The ends were cut back, 1 base at V and 4 bases at J, with 17 bases in the middle. CDR3 sequence: CAWSALDGGMGNTIYF. The CDR3 bases are TGTGCCTGGAGTGCCCTGGATGGGGGGATGGGAAACACCATATATTTT.

As concerns this clone: This sample also contains other DNA sequences that code for the same CDR3. The rearrangement uses TRBV5-1 and TRBJ2-7; 10 positions agree with TRBD1. Germline trimming cut 4 bases from V and 0 bases from J; bases unmatched to any gene: 1. Germline V CDR1 and CDR2: SGHRS, YFSETQ. The CDR3 consists of 14 residues. The CDR3 spells CASSRTGGSYEQYF. The DNA for the CDR3 is TGCGCCAGCAGCCGGACAGGGGGCTCCTACGAGCAGTACTTC.

This clone came up a few times. The chain combines TRBV4-2 with TRBJ1-6; TRBD1 matches at 8 bases. The CDR3 length is 17 residues. V trimming: 0 bases; J trimming: 6 bases; junction bases outside the gene matches: 7. Germline-derived CDR1 and CDR2 are LGHNA and YNFKEQ. The CDR3 sequence: CASSQDIRGTGNSPLHF. CDR3 nucleotide sequence: TGTGCCAGCAGCCAAGATATACGGGGGACAGGTAATTCACCCCTCCACTTT.

The chain has TRBV19 and TRBJ2-6, with D possibly matching TRBD1 (6 bases). V shed 11 bases and J shed 4 bases, with 15 bases lying between them. This CDR3 is built from 14 residues. Germline CDR1 reads LNHDA; CDR2 reads SQIVND (reference sequence). In DNA, the CDR3 is TGTGCCGTCCAGGGGCTAGGAGGGGCCAACGTCCTGACTTTC. Translated: CAVQGLGGANVLTF.